A single T cell receptor beta chain is shown here with its context. The CDR3 covers 17 residues. The germline V and J ends were trimmed by 1 base and 0 bases, with 15 bases remaining between them. This record belongs to a study of CD8 T cells in Susac syndrome. RNA, at roughly 0.45 to 1 ug, was reverse transcribed with random hexamers. MiXCR was run by TCRdb on the immunoSEQ multiplex PCR reads, yielding one entry per CDR3 protein. Here the sample spans roughly 180,000 distinct CDR3 sequences, around 94% being singletons. This TCR derives from a human donor in good health. Sequences were obtained from CD4+ T cells from PBMCs. The chain recombines TRBV12-3 or TRBV12-4 with TRBJ1-2; D uncertain. The CDR3 here is CASSLVRPSTSNYGYTF. For the CDR3, the DNA is TGTGCCAGCAGTTTAGTCCGTCCCAGCACCTCTAACTATGGCTACACCTTC.